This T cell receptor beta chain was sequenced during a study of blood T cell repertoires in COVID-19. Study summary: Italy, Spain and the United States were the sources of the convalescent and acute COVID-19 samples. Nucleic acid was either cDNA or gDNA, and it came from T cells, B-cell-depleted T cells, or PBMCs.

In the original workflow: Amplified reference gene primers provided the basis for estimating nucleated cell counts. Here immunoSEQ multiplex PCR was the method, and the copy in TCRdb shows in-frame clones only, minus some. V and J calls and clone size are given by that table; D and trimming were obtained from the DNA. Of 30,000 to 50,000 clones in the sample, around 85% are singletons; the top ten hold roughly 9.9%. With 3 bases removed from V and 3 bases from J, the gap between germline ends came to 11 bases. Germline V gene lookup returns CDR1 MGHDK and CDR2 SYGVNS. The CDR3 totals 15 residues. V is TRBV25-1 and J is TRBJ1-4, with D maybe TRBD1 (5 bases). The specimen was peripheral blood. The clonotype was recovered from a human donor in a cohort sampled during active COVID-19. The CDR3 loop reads CASSDLRGSNEKLFF. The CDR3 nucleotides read TGTGCCAGCAGTGACTTAAGGGGATCTAATGAAAAACTGTTTTTT.